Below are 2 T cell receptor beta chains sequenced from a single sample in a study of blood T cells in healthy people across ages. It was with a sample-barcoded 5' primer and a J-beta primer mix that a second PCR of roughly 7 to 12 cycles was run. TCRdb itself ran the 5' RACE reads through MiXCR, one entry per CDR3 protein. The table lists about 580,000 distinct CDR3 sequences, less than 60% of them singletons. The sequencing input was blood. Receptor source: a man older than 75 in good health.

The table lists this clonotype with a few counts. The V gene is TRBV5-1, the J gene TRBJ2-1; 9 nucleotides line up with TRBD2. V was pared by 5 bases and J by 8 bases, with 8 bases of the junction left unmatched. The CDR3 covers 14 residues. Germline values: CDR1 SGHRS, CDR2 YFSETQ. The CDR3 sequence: CASRATSGLDEQFF. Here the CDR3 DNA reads TGCGCCAGCAGGGCGACTAGCGGATTGGATGAGCAGTTCTTC.

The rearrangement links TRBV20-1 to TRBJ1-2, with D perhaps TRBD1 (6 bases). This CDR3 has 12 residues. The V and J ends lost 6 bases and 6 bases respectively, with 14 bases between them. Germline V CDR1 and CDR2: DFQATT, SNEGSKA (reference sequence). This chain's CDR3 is CSAIPAGDGYTF. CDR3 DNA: TGCAGTGCCATCCCGGCAGGGGATGGCTACACCTTC.